These 6 T cell receptor beta chains came from one sample sequenced in a study of blood T cell repertoires in COVID-19. Profiling relied on immunoSEQ multiplex PCR, and the TCRdb table lists in-frame clones only, not all of them. The sample carries 150,000 or so clones, about 88% recorded once. What was sequenced was peripheral blood. These receptors all stem from a man between 18 and 35 years old with acute or convalescent COVID-19.

The chain links TRBV7-9 to TRBJ1-4; no clear D gene. The V gene lost 3 bases and the J gene lost 3 bases, with 8 bases spanning the gap. The germline V gene has CDR1 SEHNR and CDR2 FQNEAQ (reference sequence). The CDR3 spans 14 residues. In DNA, the CDR3 is TGTGCCAGCAGCTTTGGGCAGTCTAATGAAAAACTGTTTTTT. Encoded protein: CASSFGQSNEKLFF.

This clone has more than one count but fewer than ten. This sequence joins TRBV19 and TRBJ1-2, with 7 bases that match TRBD1. Germline-derived CDR1 and CDR2 are LNHDA and SQIVND (reference sequence). The CDR3 consists of 14 residues. V lost 9 bases, J lost 0 bases, and 7 bases stayed unmatched. The chain's CDR3 is CASNPGQPNYGYTF. CDR3 nucleotides: TGTGCCAGCAATCCGGGACAGCCTAACTATGGCTACACCTTC. Full variable domain (rest looked up from reference TRBV19 and TRBJ1-2): DGGITQSPKYLFRKEGQNVTLSCEQNLNHDAMYWYRQDPGQGLRLIYYSQIVNDFQKGDIAEGYSVSREKKESFPLTVTSAQKNPTAFYLCASNPGQPNYGYTFGSGTRLTVV.

The chain is built from TRBV6-6 and TRBJ1-5; 12 bases map to TRBD1. The CDR3 sequence is 18 residues long. The trim removed 5 bases at V and 7 bases at J, leaving 15 bases unmatched. The germline V gene has CDR1 MNHNY and CDR2 SVGAGI (reference sequence). CDR3 amino acids: CASSPDPGQGARGQPQHF. DNA of the CDR3: TGTGCCAGCAGTCCAGACCCGGGACAGGGGGCGCGAGGCCAGCCCCAGCATTTT.

The chain employs TRBV28 and TRBJ2-5; 9 bases map to TRBD1. Germline V gives CDR1 MDHEN, CDR2 SYDVKM. Trimming removed 5 bases from V and 4 bases from J; junction bases left unmatched: 5. The CDR3 is 14 amino acids. The CDR3 DNA follows: TGTGCCAGCAGTAACCGACAGGGGGTAGAGACCCAGTACTTC. It specifies CASSNRQGVETQYF.

This chain joins TRBV7-9 and TRBJ2-2; the match to TRBD1 covers 9 bases. Germline loops: CDR1 SEHNR, CDR2 FQNEAQ (reference sequence). After removal of 5 bases from V and 6 bases from J, the junction contained 10 bases not matched to a gene. This CDR3 comprises 16 residues. The CDR3 reads CASSLWTGAIAGELFF. For the CDR3, the DNA is TGTGCCAGCAGCCTGTGGACAGGGGCGATCGCCGGGGAGCTGTTTTTT.

CDR3 in DNA: TGTGCCAGCAGTGATCAGTATAGCAATCAGCCCCAGCATTTT. This sequence encodes CASSDQYSNQPQHF. This rearrangement joins TRBV2 to TRBJ1-5; no reliable D call. The V and J ends lost 3 bases and 0 bases respectively, with 6 bases between them. The CDR3 covers 14 residues. Germline CDR1 SNHLY, CDR2 FYNNEI.